Listed below are T cell receptor beta chains from one sample, sequenced in a study of blood T cell repertoires in COVID-19. Measured with immunoSEQ multiplex PCR; TCRdb has only the in-frame clones, and not every one. This repertoire shows about 35,000 clones, approximately 88% found once; its top ten account for about 9.8%. Sequencing input: peripheral blood. Receptors were obtained from a human donor in a cohort sampled during active COVID-19. Each CDR3 is given with its conserved first and last residue. The D gene is left open where the match is weak. Not every row has a clone size; where given, it reads once, few, many or a size class.

clone size | J gene | V gene | D gene | CDR3 DNA | CDR3 protein
. | TRBJ1-5 | TRBV6-2/TRBV6-3 | TRBD1 | TGTGCCAGCAGTTTGAGACAGGGATTCAATCAGCCCCAGCATTTT | CASSLRQGFNQPQHF
. | TRBJ2-4 | TRBV28 | . | TGTGCCAGCAGTGGAGCCGGGACAAGTTCCCCCATTCAGTACTTC | CASSGAGTSSPIQYF
. | TRBJ2-1 | TRBV19 | TRBD1 | TGTGCCAGTAGTGCCCTCCGGGACAGGGAATCGGAGCAGTTCTTC | CASSALRDRESEQFF
. | TRBJ2-3 | TRBV23-1 | . | TGCGCCAGCAGTCAAGAGGAGGGAACTAGCACAGATACGCAGTATTTT | CASSQEEGTSTDTQYF
. | TRBJ2-2 | TRBV19 | TRBD2 | TGTGCCAGTACCCCCTCCGGGACTAGTTACACCGGGGAGCTGTTTTTT | CASTPSGTSYTGELFF
. | TRBJ1-3 | TRBV7-2 | . | TGTGCCAGCAGCCGTGATGGGGGAGGGTCTGGAAACACCATATATTTT | CASSRDGGGSGNTIYF
once | TRBJ1-1 | TRBV5-1 | TRBD1 | TGCGCCAGCAGCTTGGTAGGGGGCGCTGACATGGCTTTCTTT | CASSLVGGADMAFF
. | TRBJ1-5 | TRBV6-4 | TRBD1 | TGTGCCAGCAGTGGGACAGGGCTCGATCAGCCCCAGCATTTT | CASSGTGLDQPQHF
. | TRBJ2-7 | TRBV5-8 | . | TGTGCCAGCAGCCCAACTCGTGCCCCCGGGAACGAGCAGTACTTC | CASSPTRAPGNEQYF
. | TRBJ2-2 | TRBV5-5 | TRBD1 | TGTGCCAGCAGCTTGACAACGGGACAGAGCACCGGGGAGCTGTTTTTT | CASSLTTGQSTGELFF
. | TRBJ2-2 | TRBV6-5 | . | TGTGCCATTCGGACAGTGAACACCGGGGAGCTGTTTTTT | CAIRTVNTGELFF
. | TRBJ1-6 | TRBV5-5 | . | TGTGCCAGCAGCTTGGGAGGTTTCGAGAGGGCAGCGGGAAATTCACCCCTCCACTTT | CASSLGGFERAAGNSPLHF
. | TRBJ1-6 | TRBV30 | TRBD1 | TGTGCCTGTTGGACAGGAAAGGGCTCACCCCTCCACTTT | CACWTGKGSPLHF
. | TRBJ2-4 | TRBV4-1 | TRBD1 | TGCGCCACCGCCCCCGCTACAGGGGGCAGGGCCAAAAACATTCAGTACTTC | CATAPATGGRAKNIQYF
. | TRBJ1-1 | TRBV10-3 | TRBD1 | TGTGCCATCAGTGAGCCCAGGGGGTCGAACACTGAAGCTTTCTTT | CAISEPRGSNTEAFF
. | TRBJ1-1 | TRBV23-1 | . | TGCGCCAGCGCCGAACAGACAAACACTGAAGCTTTCTTT | CASAEQTNTEAFF
few | TRBJ1-4 | TRBV5-1 | . | TGCGCCAGCAGCTTGGCAGGGGCGGGTGAAAAACTGTTTTTT | CASSLAGAGEKLFF
few | TRBJ1-2 | TRBV4-1 | . | TGCGCCAGCAGCCAAGTTGGGACCCTCAGGGGACCGACGGGCTACACCTTC | CASSQVGTLRGPTGYTF
. | TRBJ2-2 | TRBV6-5 | TRBD1 | TGTGCCAGCCGGGACAGGGTGGCCGGGGAGCTGTTTTTT | CASRDRVAGELFF
. | TRBJ1-2 | TRBV5-6 | . | TGTGCCAGCAGCTTGATAGGGGCTGGTGGCTATGGCTACACCTTC | CASSLIGAGGYGYTF
. | TRBJ2-2 | TRBV9 | TRBD2 | TGTGCCAGCAGCGCCATAGACAGCGGGAGGGTAGCCGGGGAGCTGTTTTTT | CASSAIDSGRVAGELFF
. | TRBJ2-4 | TRBV28 | TRBD1 | TGTGCCAGCAGTTTATACCGGGACAGGGGCATCGCGGGGTACTTC | CASSLYRDRGIAGYF
. | TRBJ1-2 | TRBV5-8 | TRBD1 | TGTGCCAGCATCGCCCGGGACAGGGAAGATCGTTTGAACTATGGCTACACCTTC | CASIARDREDRLNYGYTF
. | TRBJ2-7 | TRBV5-5 | . | TGTGCCAGCACCAGATCACAGGGGGGGCTAGGATACGAGCAGTACTTC | CASTRSQGGLGYEQYF
. | TRBJ1-6 | TRBV5-1 | TRBD1 | TGCGCCAGCAGCACGGGACAGGGACTTTATTCACCCCTCCACTTT | CASSTGQGLYSPLHF
. | TRBJ2-2 | TRBV25-1 | . | TGTGCCAGCAGCGATTGGCGGGGTGACGGGGAGCTGTTTTTT | CASSDWRGDGELFF
. | TRBJ2-5 | TRBV9 | TRBD1 | TGTGCCAGCAGCGCGAGCGGGACAGGGGTTGAGACCCAGTACTTC | CASSASGTGVETQYF
. | TRBJ2-4 | TRBV4-2 | . | TGTGCCAGCAGCCAAGACAGGGTTTCCTTAACCAAAAACATTCAGTACTTC | CASSQDRVSLTKNIQYF
. | TRBJ2-1 | TRBV30 | . | TGTGCCTGGAGTGGGGTAGCGGCGTTTGGCAATGAGCAGTTCTTC | CAWSGVAAFGNEQFF
. | TRBJ2-7 | TRBV28 | TRBD1 | TGTGCCAGCAGGAGGACAGGGGCCCCCTACGAGCAGTACTTC | CASRRTGAPYEQYF
. | TRBJ2-5 | TRBV5-1 | TRBD2 | TGCGCCAGCAGCTTGTGGACTAGCGGGGAAGAGACCCAGTACTTC | CASSLWTSGEETQYF
. | TRBJ1-4 | TRBV11-2 | . | TGTGCCAGCAGCCCTAGAGGAAGTAGGAATGAAAAACTGTTTTTT | CASSPRGSRNEKLFF
. | TRBJ2-3 | TRBV15 | . | TGTGCCACCAGCAGAATGAGCTTCCCCACAGATACGCAGTATTTT | CATSRMSFPTDTQYF
. | TRBJ1-2 | TRBV2 | . | TGTGCCAGCAGTTCCGATTCGGTCGGGTATGGCTACACCTTC | CASSSDSVGYGYTF
. | TRBJ2-5 | TRBV13 | . | TGTGCCAGCAGTCTAGGCGGGGTTGTTGCTCAAGAGACCCAGTACTTC | CASSLGGVVAQETQYF
. | TRBJ2-2 | TRBV7-2 | . | TGTGCCAGCAGCTTAAGGCAGGGCCGTGCCGGGGAGCTGTTTTTT | CASSLRQGRAGELFF
. | TRBJ2-3 | TRBV7-2 | TRBD2 | TGTGCCAGCAGCTTAGTGGCTAGCGGTCGTCGGGCAGATACGCAGTATTTT | CASSLVASGRRADTQYF
. | TRBJ1-4 | TRBV30 | TRBD1 | TGTGCCTGGGGGACAGGGGGCGAAGGACTGTTTTTT | CAWGTGGEGLFF
. | TRBJ2-3 | TRBV5-5 | TRBD2 | TGTGCCAGCAGCAAACTAGCGGGGGGGCTGCCAGATACGCAGTATTTT | CASSKLAGGLPDTQYF
. | TRBJ2-7 | TRBV5-4 | . | TGTGCCCTCAGCTGGGCTACGTCTTCCTGGGAGCAGTACTTC | CALSWATSSWEQYF
. | TRBJ2-3 | TRBV6-6 | . | TGTGCCAGCAGTTGGGACAACTCAGATACGCAGTATTTT | CASSWDNSDTQYF
. | TRBJ1-1 | TRBV3-1/TRBV3-2 | . | TGTGCCAGCAGCCAAGATCCTCCAGGGATCACTGAAGCTTTCTTT | CASSQDPPGITEAFF